The entry below gives a single T cell receptor (beta chain) sequence along with its context. The TCRbeta library was prepared with unique molecular identifiers. TCRdb reprocessed the PCR reads via MiXCR and lists one record per CDR3 protein. The sample lists a few hundred thousand distinct CDR3 sequences, 9.5% to 13% seen once, with approximately 5% in the top ten. This sample stems from a study of T-cell reconstitution after alpha-beta-depleted transplantation in children. This CDR3 is built from 13 residues. Germline CDR1 is SGHTS and CDR2 is YDEGEE. The junction had 3 bases not matched to a gene; V was cut back by 3 bases and J by 9 bases.

Sample: PBMCs from the stem cell graft donor, taken from the stem cell graft. This rearrangement joins TRBV5-8 to TRBJ2-1; 10 bases line up with TRBD1. This clonotype was obtained from a human donor who donated a stem cell graft to a child with acute myeloid leukemia. Written as DNA, the CDR3 is TGTGCCAGCAGCTACGGACAGGGGGGTGAGCAGTTCTTC. Translated: CASSYGQGGEQFF.